The 27 T cell receptor beta chains listed next were all sequenced from one sample in a study of blood T cell repertoires in COVID-19. Assay used: immunoSEQ multiplex PCR; TCRdb lists only in-frame clones, some missing. The sample consists of some 350,000 clones, about 90% of them appearing once. Material: PBMCs or T cells enriched from blood (not recorded which). The receptors were sampled from a young man who had recovered from COVID-19.

The V gene is TRBV7-9, the J gene TRBJ2-3, with 7 bases that match TRBD1. Germline CDR1 and CDR2: SEHNR and FQNEAQ (reference sequence). CDR3 length: 13 amino acids. J gave up 3 bases and V 5 bases, and 2 bases lay outside the gene matches. The DNA of the CDR3 is TGTGCCAGCAGCCCGACAGGGACAGATACGCAGTATTTT. Amino acid sequence: CASSPTGTDTQYF. The complete variable domain, with remaining parts taken from reference TRBV7-9 and TRBJ2-3, reads DTGVSQNPRHKITKRGQNVTFRCDPISEHNRLYWYRQTLGQGPEFLTYFQNEAQLEKSRLLSDRFSAERPKGSFSTLEIQRTEQGDSAMYLCASSPTGTDTQYFGPGTRLTVL.

The V gene is TRBV9, the J gene TRBJ2-1; TRBD2 matches 10 bases. After removal of 1 base from V and 10 bases from J, the junction contained 11 bases not matched to a gene. Germline CDR1 is SGDLS and CDR2 is YYNGEE. CDR3 length equals 16 residues. This chain's CDR3 is CASSVRSGGAHAEQFF. Here the CDR3 DNA reads TGTGCCAGCAGCGTACGCAGCGGGGGGGCCCACGCCGAGCAGTTCTTC.

This clone has only a few counts. The rearrangement links TRBV7-9 to TRBJ1-2, with D uncertain. The V end lost 3 bases, the J end lost 9 bases, and 11 bases lay between the germline ends. The CDR3 totals 12 residues. Germline V gene sequence: CDR1 SEHNR, CDR2 FQNEAQ (reference sequence). The CDR3 nucleotides are TGTGCCAGCAGCTTGTCTGGAGGGAGCTACACCTTC. This translates into CASSLSGGSYTF. The full variable domain, rest sourced from reference TRBV7-9 and TRBJ1-2, is DTGVSQNPRHKITKRGQNVTFRCDPISEHNRLYWYRQTLGQGPEFLTYFQNEAQLEKSRLLSDRFSAERPKGSFSTLEIQRTEQGDSAMYLCASSLSGGSYTFGSGTRLTVV.

The chain links TRBV5-6 to TRBJ2-7, with 8 bases matching TRBD1. Losses at the gene ends were 3 bases for V and 2 bases for J; bases not matched to a gene: 10. CDR1 is SGHDT, CDR2 YYEEEE, per germline. The CDR3 is 16 residues long. CDR3 DNA: TGTGCCAGCAGCTCTAGTACCGGGACAGGAGCCTACGAGCAGTACTTC. As protein: CASSSSTGTGAYEQYF.

This chain links TRBV13 with TRBJ1-1; 7 bases agree with TRBD1. The CDR3 is 14 amino acids. The junction had 3 bases not matched to a gene; V was cut back by 0 bases and J by 5 bases. CDR1 PRHDT and CDR2 FYEKMQ come from the germline V gene (reference sequence). DNA of the CDR3: TGTGCCAGCAGCTTAGGAGGGGGCTTGACTGAAGCTTTCTTT. Protein: CASSLGGGLTEAFF.

CDR3 amino acids: CASSYLGLAGNETQYF. The CDR3 DNA sequence: TGTGCCAGCAGTTACCTAGGACTAGCGGGGAATGAGACCCAGTACTTC. The V gene is TRBV6-5, the J gene TRBJ2-5; 12 nucleotides match TRBD2. This CDR3 is built from 16 residues. Germline lookup yields CDR1 MNHEY and CDR2 SVGAGI. V dropped 2 bases and J dropped 5; count of bases not matched to a gene: 6.

This chain links TRBV18 with TRBJ1-6; 7 bases fit TRBD1. This CDR3 has 16 amino acids. With V trimmed by 1 base and J by 7 bases, 7 bases remained unmatched. Per germline, CDR1 KGHSH and CDR2 LQKENI. The CDR3 here is CASSPRPGQRNSPLHF. The CDR3 nucleotides read TGTGCCAGCTCACCACGGCCGGGACAGAGAAATTCACCCCTCCACTTT.

This clone occurred once. V and J are TRBV27 and TRBJ2-7; tentative D call: TRBD1 (5 bases). The germline V and J ends were trimmed by 2 bases and 8 bases, with 19 bases remaining between them. The CDR3 runs to 15 residues. Germline CDR1 MNHEY, CDR2 SMNVEV (reference sequence). For the CDR3, the DNA is TGTGCCAGCAGTTTAGCTGCGTCAGGGTGGGTCCAGCAGTACTTC. It translates to CASSLAASGWVQQYF.

The DNA for the CDR3 is TGTGCCATCAGTGACCGGGACAGGGGATTCGCCGGGGAGCTGTTTTTT. This encodes CAISDRDRGFAGELFF. The chain uses TRBV10-3 and TRBJ2-2, with TRBD1 matching 10 bases. There are 16 residues in the CDR3. With 3 bases clipped from V and 6 bases from J, the junction kept 7 bases outside the gene matches. Germline-derived CDR1 and CDR2 are ENHRY and SYGVKD.

The chain recombines TRBV7-9 with TRBJ1-2, with D perhaps matching TRBD1 (6 bases). V shed 3 bases and J shed 4 bases, with 21 bases lying between them. CDR3 size: 17 residues. Per the germline V gene, CDR1 is SEHNR and CDR2 is FQNEAQ (reference sequence). CDR3 region: CASSFLPGTPGAYGYTF. The CDR3 region has the DNA TGTGCCAGCAGCTTCCTTCCCGGGACACCTGGGGCCTATGGCTACACCTTC. The whole variable domain, filled in from reference TRBV7-9 and TRBJ1-2, reads DTGVSQNPRHKITKRGQNVTFRCDPISEHNRLYWYRQTLGQGPEFLTYFQNEAQLEKSRLLSDRFSAERPKGSFSTLEIQRTEQGDSAMYLCASSFLPGTPGAYGYTFGSGTRLTVV.

The chain recombines TRBV7-3 with TRBJ2-3; 10 nucleotides agree with TRBD1. V lost 5 bases, J lost 5 bases, and 10 bases stayed unmatched. The CDR3 runs to 16 residues. Per germline, CDR1 SGHTA and CDR2 FQGTGA. In DNA, the CDR3 is TGTGCCAGCAGCCTCGGACAGGGGGGATTACAAGATACGCAGTATTTT. This translates into CASSLGQGGLQDTQYF.

The V call is TRBV6-1, the J call TRBJ1-5; TRBD1 matches 12 bases. Unmatched junction bases numbered 7, after V lost 6 bases and J lost 4 bases. CDR3 length: 16 amino acids. CDR1 and CDR2 (germline): MNHNS, SASEGT. The CDR3 nucleotides are TGTGCCAGCAGCGAAACGGGACAGGGGGCGAATCAGCCCCAGCATTTT. Encoded protein: CASSETGQGANQPQHF.

The gene calls are TRBV2 and TRBJ2-5; no firm D call. Per germline, CDR1 SNHLY and CDR2 FYNNEI. CDR3 length: 11 amino acids. V lost 5 bases, J lost 5 bases, and 6 bases lay in between. CDR3 coding DNA: TGTGCCAGCAGTTTCGAGGAGACCCAGTACTTC. It is translated as CASSFEETQYF. The complete variable domain, with remaining parts taken from reference TRBV2 and TRBJ2-5, reads EPEVTQTPSHQVTQMGQEVILRCVPISNHLYFYWYRQILGQKVEFLVSFYNNEISEKSEIFDDQFSVERPDGSNFTLKIRSTKLEDSAMYFCASSFEETQYFGPGTRLLVL.

The V call is TRBV11-2, the J call TRBJ2-3; TRBD1 matches 11 bases. V was pared by 5 bases and J by 3 bases, with 7 bases of the junction left unmatched. This CDR3 contains 16 residues. The germline V gene encodes CDR1 SGHAT and CDR2 FQNNGV. CDR3 region: CASSGAGTGGTDTQYF. The DNA for the CDR3 is TGTGCCAGCAGCGGGGCCGGGACAGGGGGGACAGATACGCAGTATTTT.

The chain carries TRBV28 and TRBJ1-4; D remains unclear. Germline CDR1 and CDR2: MDHEN and SYDVKM. V was cut by 7 bases and J by 4 bases, with 13 bases left in between. The CDR3 loop spans 14 amino acids. CDR3 loop: CASTFYRGNEKLFF. DNA of the CDR3: TGTGCCAGCACCTTTTACCGGGGTAATGAAAAACTGTTTTTT.

With regard to this clone: The same CDR3 also results from other DNA sequences found in this sample. CDR3 in DNA: TGCGCCAGCAGCTTGACAGGGAGCTCCTACGAGCAGTACTTC. It yields the protein CASSLTGSSYEQYF. The chain uses TRBV5-1 and TRBJ2-7, with a weak D call TRBD1 (6 bases). The germline V gene encodes CDR1 SGHRS and CDR2 YFSETQ. V dropped 1 base and J dropped 0 bases, with 8 bases sitting between them. The CDR3 has 14 amino acids.

Worth noting for this clone: Different DNA sequences within this sample yield the same CDR3. J is TRBJ1-1 and V is TRBV2, with D unclear. The CDR3 consists of 12 residues. Deletions cut 4 bases from V and 1 base from J, with 4 bases between. The germline gives CDR1 SNHLY, CDR2 FYNNEI. The CDR3 sequence is CASSGGNTEAFF. The CDR3 DNA reads as TGTGCCAGCAGTGGAGGGAACACTGAAGCTTTCTTT.

The CDR3: CAIRTDLNTEAFF. The CDR3 DNA reads TGTGCCATCAGGACAGACTTGAACACTGAAGCTTTCTTT. The V gene is TRBV10-3, the J gene TRBJ1-1, with D maybe TRBD1 (5 bases). The length of the CDR3 is 13 residues. V gave up 6 bases and J gave up 0 bases, with 8 bases separating them. The V gene's germline CDR1 is ENHRY and CDR2 SYGVKD.

The V gene is TRBV20-1, the J gene TRBJ2-5; D gene ambiguous. CDR3 length: 13 residues. Germline CDR1 reads DFQATT; CDR2 reads SNEGSKA (reference sequence). V shed 3 bases and J shed 1 base, with 9 bases lying between them. The CDR3: CSASRHLQETQYF. CDR3 DNA sequence: TGCAGTGCTAGTAGACATCTCCAAGAGACCCAGTACTTC.

This sequence joins TRBV6-1 and TRBJ2-7; D possibly corresponds to TRBD1 (6 bases). With 3 bases removed from V and 0 bases from J, the gap between germline ends came to 6 bases. CDR1 is MNHNS and CDR2 is SASEGT in the germline V gene. The CDR3 is made up of 13 amino acids. CDR3 loop: CASSEGASYEQYF. DNA of the CDR3: TGTGCCAGCAGTGAGGGGGCCTCCTACGAGCAGTACTTC.

In DNA form, the CDR3 reads TGTGCCAGCAGCCAAGACAGGGGGATCTCCTATAATTCACCCCTCCACTTT. The encoded protein is CASSQDRGISYNSPLHF. The chain recombines TRBV3-1 (or the pseudogene TRBV3-2) with TRBJ1-6, with TRBD1 identical over 7 bases. The CDR3 totals 17 residues. J was trimmed by 0 bases and V by 0 bases; bases with no gene match: 2. CDR1 LGHDT and CDR2 YNNKEL come from the germline V gene (reference sequence).

V gene TRBV7-8 combines with J gene TRBJ2-3, with 14 bases matching TRBD2. The CDR3 contains 17 residues. J lost 0 bases, V lost 4 bases, and 3 bases had no gene match. CDR1 is SGHVS and CDR2 is FQNEAQ in the germline V gene. This CDR3 is CASSSRLAGGSTDTQYF. The DNA for the CDR3 is TGTGCCAGCAGCTCTCGACTAGCGGGGGGGAGCACAGATACGCAGTATTTT.

This clone was detected once. V usage is TRBV27 and J usage is TRBJ2-4; 9 bases agree with TRBD1. Per germline, CDR1 MNHEY and CDR2 SMNVEV (reference sequence). The CDR3 contains 18 residues. Trimming at V came to 3 bases and at J to 3 bases, leaving 12 bases not matched to a gene. The CDR3 DNA sequence: TGTGCCAGCAGTTTGAGGCCGGGACAGGGTTTGGGCAAAAACATTCAGTACTTC. Its translation is CASSLRPGQGLGKNIQYF.

The chain has TRBV13 and TRBJ2-2, with TRBD1 identical over 7 bases. The trim removed 7 bases at V and 6 bases at J, leaving 17 bases unmatched. The CDR3 spans 17 residues. Per the germline V gene, CDR1 is PRHDT and CDR2 is FYEKMQ (reference sequence). As DNA, the CDR3 is TGTGCCAGCACCAACCTAGGCCAGGGGGTATTGGCCGGGGAGCTGTTTTTT. Its protein is CASTNLGQGVLAGELFF.

The rearrangement joins TRBV10-3 to TRBJ2-1; no clear D gene. Trimming shortened V by 6 bases and J by 9 bases, and 15 bases separated the two germline ends. Germline V gene data show CDR1 as ENHRY and CDR2 as SYGVKD. The length of the CDR3 is 13 residues. In DNA form, the CDR3 reads TGTGCCATCAGCCCGCTAGAAACGGCTGAGCAGTTCTTC. Amino acids: CAISPLETAEQFF.

This clone showed up just once. The gene calls are TRBV25-1 and TRBJ1-6; no reliable D call. V was shortened by 0 bases and J by 9 bases, with 12 bases between the two germline ends. The CDR3 length is 15 residues. In germline, CDR1 is MGHDK, CDR2 SYGVNS. The DNA for the CDR3 is TGTGCCAGCAGTGAATATGGGGAGGCGAGTTCACCCCTCCACTTT. Translating gives CASSEYGEASSPLHF.

The chain recombines TRBV5-6 with TRBJ2-5; no clear D gene. This CDR3 is built from 15 residues. In germline, CDR1 is SGHDT, CDR2 YYEEEE. V lost 4 bases, J lost 0 bases, and 13 bases lay in between. CDR3 sequence reads: CASSPRSWYQETQYF. In DNA form, the CDR3 reads TGTGCCAGCAGCCCCCGCAGTTGGTACCAAGAGACCCAGTACTTC.